This T cell receptor beta chain is drawn from a study of blood T cells in healthy people across ages. Primed by a sample-barcoded 5' primer and a J-beta primer mix, a second PCR proceeded for roughly 6 to 12 cycles. TCRdb re-called the 5' RACE reads through MiXCR, storing one row per CDR3 protein. The data contain 760,000 or so distinct CDR3 sequences, roughly 25% of them singletons. Germline V gene sequence: CDR1 PRHDT, CDR2 FYEKMQ (reference sequence). V was shortened by 1 base and J by 6 bases, with 19 bases between the two germline ends. The CDR3 length is 17 residues. This clonotype was seen a handful of times. The same data also went into a second study, on T cells of mothers and their children.

The chain employs TRBV13 and TRBJ2-4; the D gene is possibly TRBD1 (6 bases). Input material: blood. The origin of this receptor is a boy aged 10-17 years in good health. As DNA, the CDR3 is TGTGCCAGCAGCTTAGAGGCGGGTACAGGGACCCGAAACATTCAGTACTTC. It codes for CASSLEAGTGTRNIQYF.